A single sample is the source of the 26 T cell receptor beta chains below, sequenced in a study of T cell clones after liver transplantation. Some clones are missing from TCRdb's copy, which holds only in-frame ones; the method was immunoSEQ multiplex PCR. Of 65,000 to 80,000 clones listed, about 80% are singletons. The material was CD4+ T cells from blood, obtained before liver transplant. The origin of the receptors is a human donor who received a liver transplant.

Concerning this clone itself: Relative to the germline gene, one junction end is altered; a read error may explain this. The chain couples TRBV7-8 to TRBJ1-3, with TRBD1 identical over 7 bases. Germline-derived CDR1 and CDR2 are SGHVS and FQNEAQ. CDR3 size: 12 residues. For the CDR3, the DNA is TGTGCCAGCAGCCTCAACAGGGGCCCTTCTCATTTT. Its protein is CASSLNRGPSHF.

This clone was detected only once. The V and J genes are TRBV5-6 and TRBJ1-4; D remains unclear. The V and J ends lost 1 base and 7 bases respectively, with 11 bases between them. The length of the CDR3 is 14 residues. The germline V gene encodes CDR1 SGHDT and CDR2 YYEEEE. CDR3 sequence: CASSLKGSGEKLFF. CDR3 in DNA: TGTGCCAGCAGCTTGAAAGGGAGTGGTGAAAAACTGTTTTTT.

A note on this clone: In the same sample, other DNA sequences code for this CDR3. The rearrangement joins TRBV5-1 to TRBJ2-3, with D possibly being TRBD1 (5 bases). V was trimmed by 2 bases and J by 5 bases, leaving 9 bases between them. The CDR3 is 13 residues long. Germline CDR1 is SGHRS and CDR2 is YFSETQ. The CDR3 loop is CASSFWGRDTQYF. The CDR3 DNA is TGCGCCAGCAGCTTTTGGGGCAGAGATACGCAGTATTTT.

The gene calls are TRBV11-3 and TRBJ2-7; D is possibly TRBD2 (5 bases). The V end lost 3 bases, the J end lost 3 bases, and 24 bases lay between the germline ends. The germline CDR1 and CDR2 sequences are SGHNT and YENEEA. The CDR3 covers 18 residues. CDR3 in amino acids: CASSFEDKRRVRHYEQYF. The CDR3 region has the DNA TGTGCCAGCAGCTTTGAGGATAAGAGGCGGGTCCGCCACTACGAGCAGTACTTC.

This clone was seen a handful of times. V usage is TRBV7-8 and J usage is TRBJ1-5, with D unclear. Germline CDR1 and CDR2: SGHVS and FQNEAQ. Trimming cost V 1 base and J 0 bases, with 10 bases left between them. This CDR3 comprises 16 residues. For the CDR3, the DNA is TGTGCCAGCAGCTTAGAAGGGCATTATAGCAATCAGCCCCAGCATTTT. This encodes CASSLEGHYSNQPQHF.

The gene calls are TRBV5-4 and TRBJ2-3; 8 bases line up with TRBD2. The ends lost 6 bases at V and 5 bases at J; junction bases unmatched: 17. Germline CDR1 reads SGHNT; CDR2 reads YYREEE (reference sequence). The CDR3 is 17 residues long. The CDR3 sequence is CASNPGLPMRGVDTQYF. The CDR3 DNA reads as TGTGCCAGCAACCCGGGACTCCCTATGCGGGGGGTAGATACGCAGTATTTT. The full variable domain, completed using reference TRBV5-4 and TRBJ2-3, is ETGVTQSPTHLIKTRGQQVTLRCSSQSGHNTVSWYQQALGQGPQFIFQYYREEENGRGNFPPRFSGLQFPNYSSELNVNALELDDSALYLCASNPGLPMRGVDTQYFGPGTRLTVL.

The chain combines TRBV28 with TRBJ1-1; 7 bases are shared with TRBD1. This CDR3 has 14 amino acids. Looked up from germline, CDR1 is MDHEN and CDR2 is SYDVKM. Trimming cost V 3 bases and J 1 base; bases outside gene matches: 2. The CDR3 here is CASSLTGWNTEAFF. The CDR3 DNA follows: TGTGCCAGCAGTTTGACAGGGTGGAACACTGAAGCTTTCTTT. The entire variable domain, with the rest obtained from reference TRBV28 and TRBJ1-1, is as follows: DVKVTQSSRYLVKRTGEKVFLECVQDMDHENMFWYRQDPGLGLRLIYFSYDVKMKEKGDIPEGYSVSREKKERFSLILESASTNQTSMYLCASSLTGWNTEAFFGQGTRLTVV.

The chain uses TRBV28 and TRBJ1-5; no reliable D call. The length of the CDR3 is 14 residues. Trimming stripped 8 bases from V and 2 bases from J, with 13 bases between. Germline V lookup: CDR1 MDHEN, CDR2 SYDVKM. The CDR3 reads CASGEGRGNQPQHF. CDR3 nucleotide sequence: TGTGCCAGCGGAGAAGGGAGGGGCAATCAGCCCCAGCATTTT. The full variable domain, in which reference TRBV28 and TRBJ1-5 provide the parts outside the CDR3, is DVKVTQSSRYLVKRTGEKVFLECVQDMDHENMFWYRQDPGLGLRLIYFSYDVKMKEKGDIPEGYSVSREKKERFSLILESASTNQTSMYLCASGEGRGNQPQHFGDGTRLSIL.

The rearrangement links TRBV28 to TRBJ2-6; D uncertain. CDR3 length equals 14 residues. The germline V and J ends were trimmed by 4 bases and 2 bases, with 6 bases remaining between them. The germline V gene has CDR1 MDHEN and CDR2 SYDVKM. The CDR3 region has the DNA TGTGCCAGCAGTTCCAGGACTGGGGCCAACGTCCTGACTTTC. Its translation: CASSSRTGANVLTF.

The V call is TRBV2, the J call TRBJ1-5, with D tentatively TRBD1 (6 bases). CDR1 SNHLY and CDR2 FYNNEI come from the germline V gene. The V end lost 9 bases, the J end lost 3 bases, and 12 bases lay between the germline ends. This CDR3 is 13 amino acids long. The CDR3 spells CASHRDNNQPQHF. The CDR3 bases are TGTGCCAGTCACAGGGATAACAATCAGCCCCAGCATTTT.

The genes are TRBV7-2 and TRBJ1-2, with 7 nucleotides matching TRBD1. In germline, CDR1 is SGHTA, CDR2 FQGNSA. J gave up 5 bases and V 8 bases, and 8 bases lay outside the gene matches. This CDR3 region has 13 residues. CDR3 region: CASQDRSYYGYTF. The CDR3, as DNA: TGTGCCAGCCAGGACAGGAGTTATTATGGCTACACCTTC. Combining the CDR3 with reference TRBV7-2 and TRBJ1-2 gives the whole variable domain GAGVSQSPSNKVTEKGKDVELRCDPISGHTALYWYRQSLGQGLEFLIYFQGNSAPDKSGLPSDRFSAERTGGSVSTLTIQRTQQEDSAVYLCASQDRSYYGYTFGSGTRLTVV.

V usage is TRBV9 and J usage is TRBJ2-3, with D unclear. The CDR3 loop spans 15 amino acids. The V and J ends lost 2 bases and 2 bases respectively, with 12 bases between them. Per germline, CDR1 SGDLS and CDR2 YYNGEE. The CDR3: CASSVAPGFTDTQYF. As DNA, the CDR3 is TGTGCCAGCAGCGTGGCCCCAGGATTCACAGATACGCAGTATTTT.

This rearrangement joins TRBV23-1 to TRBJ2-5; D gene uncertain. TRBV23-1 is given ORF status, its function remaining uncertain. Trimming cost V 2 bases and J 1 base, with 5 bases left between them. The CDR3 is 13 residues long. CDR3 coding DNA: TGCGCCAGCAGTCAAGGGGTCCAAGAGACCCAGTACTTC. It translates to CASSQGVQETQYF.

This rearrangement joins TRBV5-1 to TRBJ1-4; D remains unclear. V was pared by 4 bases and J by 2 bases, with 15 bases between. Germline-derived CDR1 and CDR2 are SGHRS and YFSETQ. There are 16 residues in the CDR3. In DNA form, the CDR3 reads TGCGCCAGCAGCCCTATTGGAAGGATTACTAATGAAAAACTGTTTTTT. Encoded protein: CASSPIGRITNEKLFF.

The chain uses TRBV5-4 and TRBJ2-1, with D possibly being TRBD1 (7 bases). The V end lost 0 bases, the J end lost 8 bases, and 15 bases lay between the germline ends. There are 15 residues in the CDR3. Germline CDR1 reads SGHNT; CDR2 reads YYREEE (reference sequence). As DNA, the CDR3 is TGTGCCAGCAGCTTGGCAGGGGGGCGGTGGGATGAGCAGTTCTTC. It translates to CASSLAGGRWDEQFF.

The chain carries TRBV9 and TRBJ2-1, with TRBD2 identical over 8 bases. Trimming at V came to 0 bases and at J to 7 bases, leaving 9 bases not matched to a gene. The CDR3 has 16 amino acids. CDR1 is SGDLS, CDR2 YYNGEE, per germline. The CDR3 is CASSVDAGGVFNEQFF. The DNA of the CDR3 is TGTGCCAGCAGCGTAGACGCGGGAGGCGTCTTTAATGAGCAGTTCTTC.

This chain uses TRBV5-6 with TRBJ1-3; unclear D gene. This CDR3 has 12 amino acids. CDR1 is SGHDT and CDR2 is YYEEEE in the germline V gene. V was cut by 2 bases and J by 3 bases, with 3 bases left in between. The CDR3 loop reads CASSFHGNTIYF. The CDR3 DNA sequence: TGTGCCAGCAGCTTCCATGGAAACACCATATATTTT.

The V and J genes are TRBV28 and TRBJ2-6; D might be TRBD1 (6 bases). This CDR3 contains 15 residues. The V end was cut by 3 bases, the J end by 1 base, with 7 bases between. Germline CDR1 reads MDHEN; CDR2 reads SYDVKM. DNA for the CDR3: TGTGCCAGCAGTTTTACAGGGTCTGGGGCCAACGTCCTGACTTTC. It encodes CASSFTGSGANVLTF.

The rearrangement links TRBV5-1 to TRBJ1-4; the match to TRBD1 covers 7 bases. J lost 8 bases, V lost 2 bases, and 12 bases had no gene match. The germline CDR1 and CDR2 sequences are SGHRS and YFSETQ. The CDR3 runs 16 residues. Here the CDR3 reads CASSFEGAGPREKLFF. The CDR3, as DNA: TGCGCCAGCAGCTTCGAGGGGGCTGGACCTAGGGAAAAACTGTTTTTT.

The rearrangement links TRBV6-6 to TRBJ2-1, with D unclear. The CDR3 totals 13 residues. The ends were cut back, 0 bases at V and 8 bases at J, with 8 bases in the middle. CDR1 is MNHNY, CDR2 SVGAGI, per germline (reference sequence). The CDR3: CASSYSHSYEQFF. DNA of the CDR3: TGTGCCAGCAGTTACTCCCACAGCTATGAGCAGTTCTTC.

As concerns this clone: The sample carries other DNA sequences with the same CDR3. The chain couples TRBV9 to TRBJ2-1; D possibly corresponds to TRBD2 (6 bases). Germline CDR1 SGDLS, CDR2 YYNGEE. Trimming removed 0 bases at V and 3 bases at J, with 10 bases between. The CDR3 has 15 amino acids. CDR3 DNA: TGTGCCAGCAGCGTAGAGGCGGGGAGCTACAATGAGCAGTTCTTC. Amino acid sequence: CASSVEAGSYNEQFF.

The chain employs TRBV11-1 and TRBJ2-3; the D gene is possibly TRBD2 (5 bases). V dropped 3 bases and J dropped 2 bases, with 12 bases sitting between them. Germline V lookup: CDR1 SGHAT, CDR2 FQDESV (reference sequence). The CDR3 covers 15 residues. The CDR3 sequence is CASSFRSGPTDTQYF. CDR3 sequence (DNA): TGTGCCAGCAGCTTCAGGAGCGGCCCCACAGATACGCAGTATTTT.

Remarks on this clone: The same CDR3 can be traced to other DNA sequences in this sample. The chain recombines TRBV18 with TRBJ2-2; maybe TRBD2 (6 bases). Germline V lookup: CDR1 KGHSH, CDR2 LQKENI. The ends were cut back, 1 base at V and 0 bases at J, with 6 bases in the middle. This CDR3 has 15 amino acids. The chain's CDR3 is CASSPRGANTGELFF. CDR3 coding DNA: TGTGCCAGCTCACCACGGGGGGCGAACACCGGGGAGCTGTTTTTT.

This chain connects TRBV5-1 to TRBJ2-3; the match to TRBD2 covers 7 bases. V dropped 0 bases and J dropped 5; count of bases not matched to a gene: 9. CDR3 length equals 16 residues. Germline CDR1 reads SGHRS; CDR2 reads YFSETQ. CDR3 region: CASSLGSAGARDTQYF. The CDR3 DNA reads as TGCGCCAGCAGCTTGGGGTCTGCGGGAGCTAGAGATACGCAGTATTTT.

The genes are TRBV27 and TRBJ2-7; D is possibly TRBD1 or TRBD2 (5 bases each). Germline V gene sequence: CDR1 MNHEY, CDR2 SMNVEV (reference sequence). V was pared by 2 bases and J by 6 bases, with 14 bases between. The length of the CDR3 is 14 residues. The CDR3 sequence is CASSLQGGGFEQYF. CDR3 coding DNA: TGTGCCAGCAGTTTACAGGGTGGGGGATTCGAGCAGTACTTC.

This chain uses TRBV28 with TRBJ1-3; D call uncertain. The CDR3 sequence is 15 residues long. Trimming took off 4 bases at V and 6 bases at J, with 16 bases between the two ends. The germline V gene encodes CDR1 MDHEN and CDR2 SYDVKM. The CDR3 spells CASSSPASGKNTIYF. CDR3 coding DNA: TGTGCCAGCAGTTCTCCGGCCTCGGGGAAAAACACCATATATTTT.